This T cell receptor (beta chain) was sequenced in a study of multiple sclerosis patients with progressive multifocal leukoencephalopathy. TCRdb keeps only in-frame clones here, not all; method: immunoSEQ multiplex PCR. The sample consists of roughly 30,000 clones, about nine tenths of them appearing once. The time point denotes: time of PML onset. PML in natalizumab-treated patients developed after between about 15 and 56 months of natalizumab therapy. All PML patients were female, and all patients had earlier interferon beta. In germline, CDR1 is SNHLY, CDR2 FYNNEI. J was trimmed by 7 bases and V by 7 bases; bases with no gene match: 11. This CDR3 has 14 residues.

This sample comprised PBMCs, obtained from a patient treated with natalizumab. The clonotype comes from a woman aged 40 to 55 with progressive multifocal leukoencephalopathy. The rearrangement uses TRBV2 and TRBJ1-2, with 8 bases matching TRBD1. CDR3 loop: CASTVYTGGSGYTF. Written as DNA, the CDR3 is TGTGCCAGCACTGTTTATACAGGGGGATCTGGCTACACCTTC.